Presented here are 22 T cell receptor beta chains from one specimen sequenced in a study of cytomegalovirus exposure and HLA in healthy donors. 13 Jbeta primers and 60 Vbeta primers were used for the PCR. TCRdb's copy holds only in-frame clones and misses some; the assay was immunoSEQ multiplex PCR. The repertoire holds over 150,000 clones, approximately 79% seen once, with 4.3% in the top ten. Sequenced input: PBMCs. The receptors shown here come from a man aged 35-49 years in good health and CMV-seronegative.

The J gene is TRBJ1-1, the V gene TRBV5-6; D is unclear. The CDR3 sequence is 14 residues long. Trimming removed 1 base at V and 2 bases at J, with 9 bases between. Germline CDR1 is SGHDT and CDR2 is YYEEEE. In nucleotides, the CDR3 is TGTGCCAGCAGCTTGTCAGGAAGCAACACTGAAGCTTTCTTT. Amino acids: CASSLSGSNTEAFF.

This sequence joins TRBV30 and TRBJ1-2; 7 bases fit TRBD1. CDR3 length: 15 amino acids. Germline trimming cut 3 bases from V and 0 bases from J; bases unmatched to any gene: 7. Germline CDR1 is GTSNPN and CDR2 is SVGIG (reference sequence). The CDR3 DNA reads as TGTGCCTGGAGCCTTCCGGGACAGTCTAACTATGGCTACACCTTC. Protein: CAWSLPGQSNYGYTF.

As DNA, the CDR3 is TGTGCCAGCAGTGCTAATGGCTACACCTTC. This translates into CASSANGYTF. The chain uses TRBV2 and TRBJ1-2; D gene unclear. V was clipped by 4 bases and J by 6 bases, with 3 bases between them. This CDR3 comprises 10 residues. Germline assignment: CDR1 SNHLY and CDR2 FYNNEI.

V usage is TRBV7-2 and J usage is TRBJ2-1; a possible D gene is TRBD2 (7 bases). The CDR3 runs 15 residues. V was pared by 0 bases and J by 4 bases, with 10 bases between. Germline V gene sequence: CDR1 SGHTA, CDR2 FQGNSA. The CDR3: CASSLAGGPYNEQFF. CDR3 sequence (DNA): TGTGCCAGCAGCTTAGCGGGGGGGCCTTACAATGAGCAGTTCTTC.

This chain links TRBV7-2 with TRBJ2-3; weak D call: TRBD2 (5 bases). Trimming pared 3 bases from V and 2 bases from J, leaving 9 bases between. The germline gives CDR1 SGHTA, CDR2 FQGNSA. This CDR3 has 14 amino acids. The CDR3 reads CASSLRVSTDTQYF. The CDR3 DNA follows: TGTGCCAGCAGCTTGAGGGTGTCCACAGATACGCAGTATTTT.

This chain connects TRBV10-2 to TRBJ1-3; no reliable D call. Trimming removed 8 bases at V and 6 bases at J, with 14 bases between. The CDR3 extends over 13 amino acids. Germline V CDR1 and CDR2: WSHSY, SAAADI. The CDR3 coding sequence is TGCGCCAGCTCCCCGGGAGCCCCAAACACCATATATTTT. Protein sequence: CASSPGAPNTIYF.

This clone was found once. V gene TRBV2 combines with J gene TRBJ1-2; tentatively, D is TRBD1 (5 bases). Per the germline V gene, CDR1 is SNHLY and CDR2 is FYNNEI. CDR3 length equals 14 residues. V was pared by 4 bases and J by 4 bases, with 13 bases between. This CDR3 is CASSGGRGRYGYTF. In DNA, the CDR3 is TGTGCCAGCAGTGGGGGTAGGGGCCGCTATGGCTACACCTTC.

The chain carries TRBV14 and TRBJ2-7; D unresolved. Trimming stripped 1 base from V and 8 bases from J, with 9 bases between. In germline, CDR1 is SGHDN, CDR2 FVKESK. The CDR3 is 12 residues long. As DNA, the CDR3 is TGTGCCAGCAGCCAAGGCGGTTACCAGCAGTACTTC. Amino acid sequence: CASSQGGYQQYF.

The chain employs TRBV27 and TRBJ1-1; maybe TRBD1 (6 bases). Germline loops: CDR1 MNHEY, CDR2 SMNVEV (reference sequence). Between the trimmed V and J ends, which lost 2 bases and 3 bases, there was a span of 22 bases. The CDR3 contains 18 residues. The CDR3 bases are TGTGCCAGCAGTTTACTCGGAGGGGGTGGGAGGGTTGACACTGAAGCTTTCTTT. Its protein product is CASSLLGGGGRVDTEAFF.

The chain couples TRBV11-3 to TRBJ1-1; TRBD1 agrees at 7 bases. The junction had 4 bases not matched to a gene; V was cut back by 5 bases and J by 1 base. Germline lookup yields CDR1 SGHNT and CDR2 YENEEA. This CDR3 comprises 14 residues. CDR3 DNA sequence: TGTGCCAGCAGCCTCCGGACAGGGAACACTGAAGCTTTCTTT. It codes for CASSLRTGNTEAFF. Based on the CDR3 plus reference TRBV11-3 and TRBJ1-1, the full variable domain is EAGVVQSPRYKIIEKKQPVAFWCNPISGHNTLYWYLQNLGQGPELLIRYENEEAVDDSQLPKDRFSAERLKGVDSTLKIQPAELGDSAVYLCASSLRTGNTEAFFGQGTRLTVV.

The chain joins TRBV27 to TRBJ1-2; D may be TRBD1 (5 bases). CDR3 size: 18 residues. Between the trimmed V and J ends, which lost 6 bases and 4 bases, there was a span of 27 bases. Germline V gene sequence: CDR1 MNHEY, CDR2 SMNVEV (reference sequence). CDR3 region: CASRLRTPGWGASYGYTF. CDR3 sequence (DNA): TGTGCCAGCAGACTGCGTACCCCAGGATGGGGCGCATCCTATGGCTACACCTTC.

Here the CDR3 reads CASSPPGTRRSYEQYF. DNA of the CDR3: TGTGCCAGCAGCCCCCCCGGGACTCGGAGGTCCTACGAGCAGTACTTC. The chain combines TRBV7-9 with TRBJ2-7, with a weak D call TRBD2 (6 bases). This CDR3 has 16 amino acids. Per the germline V gene, CDR1 is SEHNR and CDR2 is FQNEAQ (reference sequence). V lost 5 bases, J lost 1 base, and 18 bases lay in between. Full variable domain (remainder filled in from reference TRBV7-9 and TRBJ2-7): DTGVSQNPRHKITKRGQNVTFRCDPISEHNRLYWYRQTLGQGPEFLTYFQNEAQLEKSRLLSDRFSAERPKGSFSTLEIQRTEQGDSAMYLCASSPPGTRRSYEQYFGPGTRLTVT.

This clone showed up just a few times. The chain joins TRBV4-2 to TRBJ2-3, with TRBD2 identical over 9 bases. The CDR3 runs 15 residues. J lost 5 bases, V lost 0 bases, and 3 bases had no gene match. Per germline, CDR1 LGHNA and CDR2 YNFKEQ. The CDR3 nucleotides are TGTGCCAGCAGCCAAGAGCGGGGGGGCGGAGATACGCAGTATTTT. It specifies CASSQERGGGDTQYF.

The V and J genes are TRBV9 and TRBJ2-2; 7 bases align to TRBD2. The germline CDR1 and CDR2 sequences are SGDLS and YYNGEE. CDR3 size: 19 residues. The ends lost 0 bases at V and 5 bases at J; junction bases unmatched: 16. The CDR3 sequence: CASSVELGRASGGTGELFF. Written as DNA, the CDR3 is TGTGCCAGCAGCGTAGAATTGGGACGGGCTAGCGGTGGTACCGGGGAGCTGTTTTTT. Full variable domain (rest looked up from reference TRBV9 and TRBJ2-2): DSGVTQTPKHLITATGQRVTLRCSPRSGDLSVYWYQQSLDQGLQFLIQYYNGEERAKGNILERFSAQQFPDLHSELNLSSLELGDSALYFCASSVELGRASGGTGELFFGEGSRLTVL.

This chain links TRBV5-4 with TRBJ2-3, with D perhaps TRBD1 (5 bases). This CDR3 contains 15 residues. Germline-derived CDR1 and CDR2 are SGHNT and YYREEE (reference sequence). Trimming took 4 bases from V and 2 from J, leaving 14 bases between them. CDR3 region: CASSKQVGYTDTQYF. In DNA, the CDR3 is TGTGCCAGCAGCAAACAGGTCGGGTACACAGATACGCAGTATTTT.

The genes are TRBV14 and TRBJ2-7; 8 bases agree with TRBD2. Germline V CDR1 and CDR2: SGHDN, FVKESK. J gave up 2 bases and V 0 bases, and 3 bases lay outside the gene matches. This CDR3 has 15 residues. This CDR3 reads CASSQERGGAYEQYF. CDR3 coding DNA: TGTGCCAGCAGCCAAGAACGGGGGGGGGCCTACGAGCAGTACTTC.

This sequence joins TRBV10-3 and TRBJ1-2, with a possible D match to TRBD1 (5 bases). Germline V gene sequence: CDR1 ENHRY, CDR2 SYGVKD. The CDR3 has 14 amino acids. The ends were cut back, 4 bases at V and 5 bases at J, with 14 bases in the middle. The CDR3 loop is CAISAGRESYGYTF. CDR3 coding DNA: TGTGCCATCAGTGCAGGCAGGGAATCATATGGCTACACCTTC.

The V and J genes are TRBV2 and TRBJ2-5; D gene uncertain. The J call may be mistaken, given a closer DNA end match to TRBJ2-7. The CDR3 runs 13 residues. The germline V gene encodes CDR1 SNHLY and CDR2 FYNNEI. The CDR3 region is CASSASPSYEQYF. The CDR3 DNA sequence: TGTGCCAGCAGTGCTTCCCCGTCCTACGAGCAGTACTTC.

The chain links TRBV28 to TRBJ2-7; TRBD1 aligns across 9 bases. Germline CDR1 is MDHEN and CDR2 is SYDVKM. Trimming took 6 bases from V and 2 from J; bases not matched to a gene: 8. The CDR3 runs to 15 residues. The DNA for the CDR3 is TGTGCCAGCAGCCAATCTGGACAGGGGCCCTACGAGCAGTACTTC. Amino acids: CASSQSGQGPYEQYF.

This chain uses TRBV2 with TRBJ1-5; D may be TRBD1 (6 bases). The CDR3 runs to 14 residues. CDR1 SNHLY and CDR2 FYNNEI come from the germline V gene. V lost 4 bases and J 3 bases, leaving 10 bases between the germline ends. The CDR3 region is CASSVGTSNQPQHF. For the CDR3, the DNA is TGTGCCAGCAGTGTGGGGACATCCAATCAGCCCCAGCATTTT.

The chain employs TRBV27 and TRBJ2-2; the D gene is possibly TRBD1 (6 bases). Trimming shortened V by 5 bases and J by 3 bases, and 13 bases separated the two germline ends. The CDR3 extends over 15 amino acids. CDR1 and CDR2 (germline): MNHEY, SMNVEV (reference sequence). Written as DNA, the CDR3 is TGTGCCAGCAGTCCCAGGGGTTCGCACACCGGGGAGCTGTTTTTT. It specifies CASSPRGSHTGELFF.

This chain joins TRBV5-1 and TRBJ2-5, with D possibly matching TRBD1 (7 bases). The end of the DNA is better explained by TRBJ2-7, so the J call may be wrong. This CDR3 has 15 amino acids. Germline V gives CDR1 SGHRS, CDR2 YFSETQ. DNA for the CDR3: TGCGCCAGCAGCTTGGAGCAGGGGGGCTCCTACGAGCAGTACTTC. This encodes CASSLEQGGSYEQYF.